The 23 T cell receptor beta chains below come from one sample, sequenced in a study of cytomegalovirus exposure and HLA in healthy donors. The PCR ran on 60 Vbeta and 13 Jbeta primers. Clones were read by immunoSEQ multiplex PCR, and TCRdb kept only the in-frame ones, dropping some. The sample has around 210,000 clones, more than 75% seen once; the top ten hold about 3%. Material: PBMCs. The receptors originated from a woman aged 35 to 49 in good health and CMV-seronegative.

The chain recombines TRBV2 with TRBJ2-5; 7 bases are shared with TRBD1. Germline CDR1 SNHLY, CDR2 FYNNEI. There are 15 residues in the CDR3. Trimming took 7 bases from V and 1 from J; bases not matched to a gene: 9. CDR3 amino acids: CASTRYRQGQETQYF. The CDR3 region has the DNA TGTGCCAGCACCCGATACCGACAGGGCCAAGAGACCCAGTACTTC.

This clone has just one count. J is TRBJ2-6 and V is TRBV4-2, with D perhaps TRBD1 (5 bases). The CDR3 totals 15 residues. Trimming took 3 bases from V and 2 from J, leaving 8 bases between them. The germline V gene has CDR1 LGHNA and CDR2 YNFKEQ. CDR3 in amino acids: CASSQGQAGANVLTF. CDR3 DNA: TGTGCCAGCAGCCAGGGGCAGGCTGGGGCCAACGTCCTGACTTTC.

This chain uses TRBV9 with TRBJ2-7; D is perhaps TRBD2 (6 bases). This CDR3 has 15 residues. Trimming took off 4 bases at V and 0 bases at J, with 14 bases between the two ends. The germline V gene has CDR1 SGDLS and CDR2 YYNGEE. CDR3 amino acids: CASSPPSAHSYEQYF. In nucleotides, the CDR3 is TGTGCCAGCAGCCCTCCTAGCGCCCACTCCTACGAGCAGTACTTC.

J is TRBJ2-3 and V is TRBV19, with 9 bases lining up with TRBD2. Germline CDR1 reads LNHDA; CDR2 reads SQIVND (reference sequence). V shed 5 bases and J 0 bases; nucleotides not matched to a gene: 6. This CDR3 is built from 16 residues. The CDR3 here is CASSLWTSDSTDTQYF. The CDR3 nucleotides are TGTGCCAGTAGTCTCTGGACTAGCGATAGCACAGATACGCAGTATTTT.

The chain joins TRBV5-1 to TRBJ1-1; D not resolved. CDR3 length equals 11 residues. Trimming pared 4 bases from V and 7 bases from J, leaving 8 bases between. Germline loops: CDR1 SGHRS, CDR2 YFSETQ. The CDR3 region has the DNA TGCGCCAGCAGCGTTAACGGTGAAGCTTTCTTT. This sequence encodes CASSVNGEAFF.

This rearrangement joins TRBV19 to TRBJ2-7, with 7 bases matching TRBD2. The germline V gene has CDR1 LNHDA and CDR2 SQIVND (reference sequence). V lost 3 bases to trimming and J lost 1 base; unmatched junction nucleotides: 3. This CDR3 comprises 14 residues. CDR3 coding DNA: TGTGCCAGTAGTATCCCGGGAGGATCCTACGAGCAGTACTTC. This translates into CASSIPGGSYEQYF.

This chain uses TRBV20-1 with TRBJ2-1; D is possibly TRBD2 (6 bases). This CDR3 region has 11 residues. Deletions cut 5 bases from V and 15 bases from J, with 17 bases between. Germline loops: CDR1 DFQATT, CDR2 SNEGSKA (reference sequence). CDR3 DNA: TGCAGTGCTCCCCAACGAGGGACTCGGTTCTTC. Its translation is CSAPQRGTRFF.

J is TRBJ2-7 and V is TRBV5-1, with a weak D call TRBD1 (6 bases). Germline V CDR1 and CDR2: SGHRS, YFSETQ. Trimming took 5 bases from V and 2 from J, leaving 17 bases between them. The length of the CDR3 is 15 residues. This CDR3 reads CASRTAPGAPYEQYF. The CDR3 DNA reads TGCGCCAGCAGAACCGCCCCAGGGGCCCCCTACGAGCAGTACTTC.

The chain has TRBV5-1 and TRBJ2-5, with 7 bases matching TRBD1. The CDR3 has 14 residues. Looked up from germline, CDR1 is SGHRS and CDR2 is YFSETQ. V was clipped by 3 bases and J by 5 bases; unmatched bases: 7. The CDR3 DNA is TGCGCCAGCAGCTCTCAGACAGGGCGGGAGACCCAGTACTTC. Translated: CASSSQTGRETQYF. The complete variable domain, with remaining parts taken from reference TRBV5-1 and TRBJ2-5, reads KAGVTQTPRYLIKTRGQQVTLSCSPISGHRSVSWYQQTPGQGLQFLFEYFSETQRNKGNFPGRFSGRQFSNSRSEMNVSTLELGDSALYLCASSSQTGRETQYFGPGTRLLVL.

This rearrangement joins TRBV5-1 to TRBJ2-6, with TRBD2 matching over 9 bases. The CDR3 contains 17 residues. V was pared by 7 bases and J by 0 bases, with 8 bases of the junction left unmatched. CDR1 and CDR2 (germline): SGHRS, YFSETQ. This chain's CDR3 is CASSSGNILSGANVLTF. CDR3 DNA: TGCGCCAGCTCTAGCGGGAACATACTCTCTGGGGCCAACGTCCTGACTTTC.

The chain combines TRBV7-3 with TRBJ2-1, with D possibly TRBD2 on 6 matching bases. Germline CDR1 and CDR2: SGHTA and FQGTGA. V lost 5 bases and J 10 bases, leaving 27 bases between the germline ends. The CDR3 contains 17 residues. In DNA, the CDR3 is TGTGCCAGCAGCCTACCCTCTTGGGACTCCAACCCAGGGGAGCAGTTCTTC. Its protein is CASSLPSWDSNPGEQFF. Together with reference TRBV7-3 and TRBJ2-1, the CDR3 gives the full variable domain: GAGVSQTPSNKVTEKGKYVELRCDPISGHTALYWYRQSLGQGPEFLIYFQGTGAADDSGLPNDRFFAVRPEGSVSTLKIQRTERGDSAVYLCASSLPSWDSNPGEQFFGPGTRLTVL.

The gene calls are TRBV7-2 and TRBJ1-3; 7 nucleotides line up with TRBD1. Germline V gene data show CDR1 as SGHTA and CDR2 as FQGNSA. The CDR3 has 15 amino acids. The junction had 4 bases not matched to a gene; V was cut back by 5 bases and J by 0 bases. The chain's CDR3 is CASSPTGVSGNTIYF. The DNA for the CDR3 is TGTGCCAGCAGCCCCACAGGGGTCTCTGGAAACACCATATATTTT.

The table lists this clone with a few counts. This chain links TRBV5-1 with TRBJ2-2; perhaps TRBD2 as D (6 bases). Trimming pared 1 base from V and 6 bases from J, leaving 13 bases between. The germline CDR1 and CDR2 sequences are SGHRS and YFSETQ. The CDR3 has 15 amino acids. The CDR3 sequence: CASSLNVQRAGELFF. In nucleotides, the CDR3 is TGCGCCAGCAGCTTGAACGTCCAGCGGGCCGGGGAGCTGTTTTTT.

The chain couples TRBV6-5 to TRBJ2-7; tentative D call: TRBD1 (5 bases). The CDR3 contains 14 residues. V was clipped by 4 bases and J by 5 bases, with 15 bases between them. The V gene's germline CDR1 is MNHEY and CDR2 SVGAGI. CDR3 protein: CASSLTFPRDEQYF. The CDR3 coding sequence is TGTGCCAGCAGTTTGACTTTCCCCAGGGACGAGCAGTACTTC.

The rearrangement links TRBV5-6 to TRBJ1-1, with 7 bases lining up with TRBD1. The CDR3 contains 14 residues. Germline CDR1 and CDR2: SGHDT and YYEEEE. The trim removed 0 bases at V and 5 bases at J, leaving 4 bases unmatched. The CDR3 loop reads CASSLDRGVTEAFF. CDR3 DNA sequence: TGTGCCAGCAGCTTGGACAGGGGAGTAACTGAAGCTTTCTTT.

The chain uses TRBV7-9 and TRBJ2-1; no clear D. The CDR3 has 14 residues. Trimming took 5 bases from V and 4 from J, leaving 12 bases between them. CDR1 SEHNR and CDR2 FQNEAQ come from the germline V gene (reference sequence). CDR3 region: CASSPPGRYNEQFF. The CDR3 coding sequence is TGTGCCAGCAGCCCCCCGGGTCGTTACAATGAGCAGTTCTTC.

This rearrangement joins TRBV2 to TRBJ2-5; TRBD2 matches 9 bases. Trimming cost V 2 bases and J 6 bases; bases outside gene matches: 13. This CDR3 spans 17 amino acids. CDR1 and CDR2 (germline): SNHLY, FYNNEI. CDR3 sequence: CASSERGDSGSRKTQYF. The CDR3 DNA sequence: TGTGCCAGCAGTGAACGGGGGGATAGCGGGAGTCGGAAGACCCAGTACTTC.

J is TRBJ2-5 and V is TRBV29-1; 10 bases match TRBD2. The CDR3 has 14 amino acids. Germline V gives CDR1 SQVTM, CDR2 ANQGSEA. V shed 2 bases and J 5 bases; nucleotides not matched to a gene: 5. The CDR3 sequence: CSVERASGSETQYF. CDR3 sequence (DNA): TGCAGCGTTGAAAGGGCTAGCGGGAGTGAGACCCAGTACTTC. Drawing the rest from reference TRBV29-1 and TRBJ2-5, the complete variable domain is SAVISQKPSRDICQRGTSLTIQCQVDSQVTMMFWYRQQPGQSLTLIATANQGSEATYESGFVIDKFPISRPNLTFSTLTVSNMSPEDSSIYLCSVERASGSETQYFGPGTRLLVL.

In its sample, this clone was seen a few times. This sequence joins TRBV27 and TRBJ2-2; 10 bases fit TRBD2. The CDR3 is 15 amino acids. The trim removed 5 bases at V and 4 bases at J, leaving 4 bases unmatched. CDR1 is MNHEY, CDR2 SMNVEV, per germline (reference sequence). In DNA, the CDR3 is TGTGCCAGCAGTCCCCTAGCGGGAGCCACCGGGGAGCTGTTTTTT. Its protein is CASSPLAGATGELFF.

This clone has a handful of counts. This rearrangement joins TRBV30 to TRBJ1-5, with D unclear. This CDR3 is built from 15 residues. CDR1 and CDR2 from the germline V gene are GTSNPN and SVGIG (reference sequence). V lost 0 bases, J lost 4 bases, and 13 bases lay in between. CDR3 sequence (DNA): TGTGCCTGGAGTGTAGTCGGGGTGGGTAATCAGCCCCAGCATTTT. It specifies CAWSVVGVGNQPQHF.

This clone showed up just once. V usage is TRBV6-4 and J usage is TRBJ2-2; the match to TRBD2 covers 7 bases. Per the germline V gene, CDR1 is MRHNA and CDR2 is SNTAGT. Trimming at V came to 0 bases and at J to 6 bases, leaving 4 bases not matched to a gene. The CDR3 has 15 amino acids. The CDR3 bases are TGTGCCAGCAGTGACTCGGCGGGAGTGGCCGGGGAGCTGTTTTTT. Amino acids: CASSDSAGVAGELFF.

The V and J genes are TRBV27 and TRBJ1-1, with a weak D call TRBD1 (5 bases). Trimming took 4 bases from V and 1 from J, leaving 16 bases between them. The V gene's germline CDR1 is MNHEY and CDR2 SMNVEV (reference sequence). The CDR3 has 16 residues. The CDR3 sequence is CASSSDRLGGNTEAFF. The CDR3 coding sequence is TGTGCCAGCAGTTCCGACAGACTCGGCGGGAACACTGAAGCTTTCTTT.

This chain connects TRBV5-1 to TRBJ1-4, with D uncertain. The length of the CDR3 is 13 residues. Per germline, CDR1 SGHRS and CDR2 YFSETQ. V lost 5 bases, J lost 5 bases, and 10 bases lay in between. The CDR3 loop reads CASSSHPNEKLFF. For the CDR3, the DNA is TGCGCCAGCAGTTCACATCCCAATGAAAAACTGTTTTTT.